A single sample gave rise to the 16 T cell receptor beta chains below, sequenced in a study of blood T cell repertoires in COVID-19. Generated by immunoSEQ multiplex PCR, the TCRdb table keeps only in-frame clones and is missing some. The data show approximately 130,000 clones, around 86% seen once. The sample consisted of peripheral blood. The receptors were gathered from a woman aged 45-65 years who had recovered from COVID-19.

This chain joins TRBV15 and TRBJ2-6; 8 bases are a match to TRBD1. V lost 8 bases to trimming and J lost 0 bases; unmatched junction nucleotides: 12. The germline gives CDR1 LNHNV, CDR2 YYDKDF (reference sequence). The CDR3 runs to 18 residues. The CDR3 loop reads CATRGQGRHSSGANVLTF. The CDR3 DNA reads TGTGCCACCCGAGGACAGGGTAGGCATAGCTCTGGGGCCAACGTCCTGACTTTC. The full variable domain, completed using reference TRBV15 and TRBJ2-6, is DAMVIQNPRYQVTQFGKPVTLSCSQTLNHNVMYWYQQKSSQAPKLLFHYYDKDFNNEADTPDNFQSRRPNTSFCFLDIRSPGLGDTAMYLCATRGQGRHSSGANVLTFGAGSRLTVL.

This chain connects TRBV9 to TRBJ2-3; a weak D match, TRBD2 (5 bases). The CDR3 contains 16 residues. V was cut by 3 bases and J by 4 bases, with 18 bases left in between. Looked up from germline, CDR1 is SGDLS and CDR2 is YYNGEE. The CDR3 loop is CASSGSFRDFADTQYF. The CDR3 nucleotides are TGTGCCAGCAGCGGCAGTTTTCGGGATTTCGCAGATACGCAGTATTTT.

The rearrangement uses TRBV4-1 and TRBJ2-7; perhaps TRBD1 as D (6 bases). The germline gives CDR1 MGHRA, CDR2 YSYEKL. CDR3 size: 15 residues. V dropped 4 bases and J dropped 2 bases, with 15 bases sitting between them. CDR3 sequence reads: CASSRVGGQTYEQYF. DNA for the CDR3: TGCGCCAGCAGCCGGGTTGGAGGACAGACCTACGAGCAGTACTTC.

The V and J genes are TRBV18 and TRBJ2-2; D remains unclear. Germline V CDR1 and CDR2: KGHSH, LQKENI. V was shortened by 2 bases and J by 3 bases, with 10 bases between the two germline ends. The CDR3 is made up of 15 amino acids. The CDR3 spells CASSPYTVDTGELFF. Here the CDR3 DNA reads TGTGCCAGCTCACCATATACGGTGGACACCGGGGAGCTGTTTTTT. The variable domain in full, with the rest retrieved from reference TRBV18 and TRBJ2-2, is NAGVMQNPRHLVRRRGQEARLRCSPMKGHSHVYWYRQLPEEGLKFMVYLQKENIIDESGMPKERFSAEFPKEGPSILRIQQVVRGDSAAYFCASSPYTVDTGELFFGEGSRLTVL.

This chain uses TRBV9 with TRBJ2-2; 9 nucleotides align to TRBD2. The junction had 4 bases not matched to a gene; V was cut back by 3 bases and J by 1 base. This CDR3 contains 16 residues. Germline V gene lookup returns CDR1 SGDLS and CDR2 YYNGEE. The CDR3 DNA reads TGTGCCAGCAGCGCGCGGGAGGGCCAGAACACCGGGGAGCTGTTTTTT. Translating it yields CASSAREGQNTGELFF.

The gene calls are TRBV6-4 and TRBJ2-1; 13 bases map to TRBD2. The germline gives CDR1 MRHNA, CDR2 SNTAGT. V shed 9 bases and J 7 bases; nucleotides not matched to a gene: 6. The CDR3 has 14 amino acids. In DNA form, the CDR3 reads TGTGCCAGGAAAACTAGCGGGAGGGAAAATGAGCAGTTCTTC. This encodes CARKTSGRENEQFF.

This clone was counted once. The chain combines TRBV20-1 with TRBJ1-2, with D possibly TRBD1 on 5 matching bases. V lost 6 bases, J lost 8 bases, and 13 bases lay in between. The CDR3 sequence is 11 residues long. Per the germline V gene, CDR1 is DFQATT and CDR2 is SNEGSKA (reference sequence). The CDR3 bases are TGCAGTGCCGTCCGTGGGGGGGGCTACACCTTC. It codes for CSAVRGGGYTF.

In DNA form, the CDR3 reads TGTGCCAGCAGCTTGGGTTGGGGGCGAGGGAATTCACCCCTCCACTTT. It encodes CASSLGWGRGNSPLHF. V usage is TRBV5-8 and J usage is TRBJ1-6; the D gene is possibly TRBD1 (6 bases). The V end lost 0 bases, the J end lost 7 bases, and 14 bases lay between the germline ends. The CDR3 is 16 amino acids. Germline V CDR1 and CDR2: SGHTS, YDEGEE.

This clone has a single count. The V and J genes are TRBV5-1 and TRBJ2-7, with 7 bases lining up with TRBD2. Germline V gene sequence: CDR1 SGHRS, CDR2 YFSETQ. The CDR3 is 15 amino acids. The trim removed 4 bases at V and 2 bases at J, leaving 9 bases unmatched. The CDR3 nucleotides read TGCGCCAGCAGCCCCGGGGGGACGCGGCCCTACGAGCAGTACTTC. This translates into CASSPGGTRPYEQYF.

The rearrangement joins TRBV5-5 to TRBJ2-7, with 9 nucleotides matching TRBD2. Germline assignment: CDR1 SGHKS and CDR2 YYEKEE (reference sequence). With 0 bases clipped from V and 3 bases from J, the junction kept 7 bases outside the gene matches. The CDR3 has 16 residues. As DNA, the CDR3 is TGTGCCAGCAGCTTGGGGGCTAGCGGGACCCTCTACGAGCAGTACTTC. Translated: CASSLGASGTLYEQYF.

The genes are TRBV5-1 and TRBJ1-3, with 8 bases fitting TRBD1. V was clipped by 4 bases and J by 3 bases; unmatched bases: 9. CDR3 length: 16 amino acids. CDR1 is SGHRS and CDR2 is YFSETQ in the germline V gene. CDR3 DNA sequence: TGCGCCAGCAGCCCTCCAGGGGGCGGTGGTGGAAACACCATATATTTT. Translation: CASSPPGGGGGNTIYF.

This clone occurred a few times. This rearrangement joins TRBV5-1 to TRBJ2-1; TRBD1 agrees at 11 bases. J lost 9 bases, V lost 3 bases, and 8 bases had no gene match. The germline V gene encodes CDR1 SGHRS and CDR2 YFSETQ. This CDR3 has 15 residues. The CDR3 region is CASSWRDRGSSEQFF. The CDR3 coding sequence is TGCGCCAGCAGCTGGAGGGACAGGGGGAGCAGTGAGCAGTTCTTC.

The chain is built from TRBV4-3 and TRBJ2-2, with unresolved D. Deletions cut 1 base from V and 6 bases from J, with 18 bases between. This CDR3 comprises 17 residues. The V gene's germline CDR1 is LGHNA and CDR2 YSLEER. The CDR3 region has the DNA TGCGCCAGCAGCCAAGCGAACTCGTTCCCCTTAGCCGGGGAGCTGTTTTTT. This sequence encodes CASSQANSFPLAGELFF.

V gene TRBV18 combines with J gene TRBJ2-7, with D possibly TRBD2 on 5 matching bases. Germline V gene data show CDR1 as KGHSH and CDR2 as LQKENI. V lost 6 bases and J lost 5, with 8 bases in between. This CDR3 comprises 11 residues. CDR3 in amino acids: CASSPRDEQYF. DNA for the CDR3: TGTGCCAGCTCCCCGAGGGACGAGCAGTACTTC.

The V and J genes are TRBV10-3 and TRBJ2-3, with 9 positions matching TRBD2. The trim removed 10 bases at V and 5 bases at J, leaving 10 bases unmatched. This CDR3 comprises 14 residues. Germline CDR1 reads ENHRY; CDR2 reads SYGVKD. The CDR3 loop is CATASGNGGDTQYF. In nucleotides, the CDR3 is TGTGCCACCGCTAGCGGGAACGGCGGAGATACGCAGTATTTT.

The chain links TRBV5-5 to TRBJ2-1; D perhaps matches TRBD1 (5 bases). This CDR3 is 12 amino acids long. The germline V and J ends were trimmed by 0 bases and 10 bases, with 8 bases remaining between them. The V gene's germline CDR1 is SGHKS and CDR2 YYEKEE (reference sequence). DNA for the CDR3: TGTGCCAGCAGCTTGGACAGGCGGGAGCAGTTCTTC. This sequence encodes CASSLDRREQFF.